This TCR beta chain was recovered during a study of cytomegalovirus exposure and HLA in healthy donors. Study background: HLA-typed donors were the source of about 90 million unique TCRs held in an early data release.

Vbeta (60) and Jbeta (13) primers were used in the PCR. Sequenced by immunoSEQ multiplex PCR; TCRdb stores in-frame clones only, minus some. The sample records under 130,000 clones, about 81% being singletons. The V and J ends lost 2 bases and 7 bases respectively, with 9 bases between them. This CDR3 has 12 residues. In germline, CDR1 is SGDLS, CDR2 YYNGEE. Specimen: PBMCs. The rearrangement joins TRBV9 to TRBJ1-2; a possible D gene is TRBD1 (5 bases). This TCR was recovered from a man between 25 and 39 years old in good health and CMV-seronegative. The CDR3 protein is CASSVQGSGYTF. For the CDR3, the DNA is TGTGCCAGCAGCGTCCAGGGTAGTGGCTACACCTTC.